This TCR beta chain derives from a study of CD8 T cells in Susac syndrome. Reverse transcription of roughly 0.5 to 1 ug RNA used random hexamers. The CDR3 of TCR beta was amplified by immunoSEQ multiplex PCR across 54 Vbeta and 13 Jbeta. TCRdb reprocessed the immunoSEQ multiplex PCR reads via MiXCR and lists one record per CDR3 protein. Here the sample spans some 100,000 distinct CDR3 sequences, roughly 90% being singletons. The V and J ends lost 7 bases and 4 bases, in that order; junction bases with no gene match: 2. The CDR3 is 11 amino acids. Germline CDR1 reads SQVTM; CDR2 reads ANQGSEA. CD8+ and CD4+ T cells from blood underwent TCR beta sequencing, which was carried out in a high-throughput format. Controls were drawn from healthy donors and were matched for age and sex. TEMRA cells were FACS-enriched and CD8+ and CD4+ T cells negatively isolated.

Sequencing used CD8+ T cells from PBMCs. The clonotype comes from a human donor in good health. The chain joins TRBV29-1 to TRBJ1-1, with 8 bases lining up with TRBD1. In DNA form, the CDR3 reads TGCAGCGGCGACAGGGGCACTGAAGCTTTCTTT. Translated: CSGDRGTEAFF.